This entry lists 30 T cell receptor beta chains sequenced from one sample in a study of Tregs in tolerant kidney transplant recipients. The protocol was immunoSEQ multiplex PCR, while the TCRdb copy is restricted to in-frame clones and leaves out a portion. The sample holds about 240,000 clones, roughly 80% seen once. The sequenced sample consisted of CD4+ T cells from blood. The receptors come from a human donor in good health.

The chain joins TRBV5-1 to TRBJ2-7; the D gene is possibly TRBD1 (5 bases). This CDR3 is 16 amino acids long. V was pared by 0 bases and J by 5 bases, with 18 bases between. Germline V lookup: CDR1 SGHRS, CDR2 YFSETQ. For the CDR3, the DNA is TGCGCCAGCAGCTTGGTCGCGGACACACTATTCGACGAGCAGTACTTC. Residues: CASSLVADTLFDEQYF.

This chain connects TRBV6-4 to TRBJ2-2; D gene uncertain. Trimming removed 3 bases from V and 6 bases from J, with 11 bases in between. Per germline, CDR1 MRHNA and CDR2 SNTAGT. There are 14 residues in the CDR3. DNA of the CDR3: TGTGCCAGCAGTGATCGTCCGTCCGCCGGGGAGCTGTTTTTT. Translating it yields CASSDRPSAGELFF.

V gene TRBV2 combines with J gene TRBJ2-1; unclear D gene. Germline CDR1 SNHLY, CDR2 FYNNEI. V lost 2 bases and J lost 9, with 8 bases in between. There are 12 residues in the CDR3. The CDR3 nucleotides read TGTGCCAGCAGTGAATTTACTCCTGAGCAGTTCTTC. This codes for CASSEFTPEQFF.

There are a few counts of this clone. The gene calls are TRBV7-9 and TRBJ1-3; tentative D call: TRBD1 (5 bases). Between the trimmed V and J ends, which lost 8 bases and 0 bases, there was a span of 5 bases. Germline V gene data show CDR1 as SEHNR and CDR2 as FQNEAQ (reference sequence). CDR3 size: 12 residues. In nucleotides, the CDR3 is TGTGCCAGCGGGACCTCTGGAAACACCATATATTTT. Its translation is CASGTSGNTIYF.

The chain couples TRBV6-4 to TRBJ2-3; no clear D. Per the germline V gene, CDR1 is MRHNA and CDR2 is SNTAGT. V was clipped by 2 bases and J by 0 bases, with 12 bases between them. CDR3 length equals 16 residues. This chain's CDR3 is CASSDQPRASTDTQYF. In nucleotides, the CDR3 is TGTGCCAGCAGTGACCAGCCACGGGCTAGCACAGATACGCAGTATTTT.

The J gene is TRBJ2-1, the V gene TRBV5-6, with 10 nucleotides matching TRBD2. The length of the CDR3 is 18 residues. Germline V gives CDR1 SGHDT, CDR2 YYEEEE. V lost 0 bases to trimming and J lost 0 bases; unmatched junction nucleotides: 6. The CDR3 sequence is CASSLEVTSGHSYNEQFF. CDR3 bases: TGTGCCAGCAGCTTGGAGGTGACTAGCGGGCACTCCTACAATGAGCAGTTCTTC.

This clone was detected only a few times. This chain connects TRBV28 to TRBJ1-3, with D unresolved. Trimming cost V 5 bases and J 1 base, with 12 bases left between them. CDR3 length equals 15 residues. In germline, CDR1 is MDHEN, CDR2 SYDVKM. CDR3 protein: CASSPPQSSGNTIYF. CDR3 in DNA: TGTGCCAGCAGTCCACCTCAGTCTTCTGGAAACACCATATATTTT.

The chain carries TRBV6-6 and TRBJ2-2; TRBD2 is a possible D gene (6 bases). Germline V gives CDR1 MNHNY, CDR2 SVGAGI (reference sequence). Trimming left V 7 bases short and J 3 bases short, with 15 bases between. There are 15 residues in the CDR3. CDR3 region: CASKEGAYYTGELFF. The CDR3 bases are TGTGCCAGCAAGGAGGGAGCCTACTACACCGGGGAGCTGTTTTTT.

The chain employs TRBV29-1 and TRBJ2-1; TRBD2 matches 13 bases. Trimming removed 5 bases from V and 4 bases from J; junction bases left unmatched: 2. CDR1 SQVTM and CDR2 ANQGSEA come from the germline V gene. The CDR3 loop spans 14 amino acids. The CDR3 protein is CSVSLAGGYNEQFF. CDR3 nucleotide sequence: TGCAGCGTTTCACTAGCGGGAGGGTACAATGAGCAGTTCTTC.

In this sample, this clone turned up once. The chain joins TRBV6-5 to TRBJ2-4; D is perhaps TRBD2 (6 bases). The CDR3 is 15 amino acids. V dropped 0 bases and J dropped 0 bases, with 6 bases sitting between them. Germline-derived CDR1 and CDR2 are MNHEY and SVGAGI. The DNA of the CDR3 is TGTGCCAGCAGTTACTCGGGACTAGCCAAAAACATTCAGTACTTC. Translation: CASSYSGLAKNIQYF.

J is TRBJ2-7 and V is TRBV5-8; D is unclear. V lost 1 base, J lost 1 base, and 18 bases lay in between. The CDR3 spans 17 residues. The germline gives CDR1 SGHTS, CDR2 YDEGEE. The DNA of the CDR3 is TGTGCCAGCAGCTTGCCTTTCCATAAAATTTCTTCCTACGAGCAGTACTTC. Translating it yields CASSLPFHKISSYEQYF.

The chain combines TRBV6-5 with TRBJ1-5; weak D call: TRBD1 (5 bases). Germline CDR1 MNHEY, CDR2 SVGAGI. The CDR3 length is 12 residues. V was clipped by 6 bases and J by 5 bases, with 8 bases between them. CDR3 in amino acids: CASRGHDQPQHF. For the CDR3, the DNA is TGTGCCAGCAGGGGGCACGATCAGCCCCAGCATTTT.

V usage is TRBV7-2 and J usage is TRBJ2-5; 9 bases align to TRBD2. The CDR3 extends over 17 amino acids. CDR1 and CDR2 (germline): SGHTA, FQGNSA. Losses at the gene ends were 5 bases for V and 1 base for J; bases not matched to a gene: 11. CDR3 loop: CASSRRLGGRGQETQYF. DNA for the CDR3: TGTGCCAGCAGCCGCCGTTTAGGCGGGAGGGGCCAAGAGACCCAGTACTTC.

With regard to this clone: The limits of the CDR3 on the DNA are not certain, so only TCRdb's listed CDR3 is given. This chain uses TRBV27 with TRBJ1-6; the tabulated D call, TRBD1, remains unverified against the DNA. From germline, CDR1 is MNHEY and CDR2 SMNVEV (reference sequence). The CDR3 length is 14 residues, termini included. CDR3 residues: CASSSSTVSPPLHF.

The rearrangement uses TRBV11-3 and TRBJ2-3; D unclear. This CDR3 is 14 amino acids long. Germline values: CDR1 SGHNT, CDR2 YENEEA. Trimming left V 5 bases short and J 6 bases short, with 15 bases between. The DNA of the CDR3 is TGTGCCAGCAGCAACCGTTGGGCCTCGGATACGCAGTATTTT. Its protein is CASSNRWASDTQYF.

The CDR3 region is CASSPPRYQGGSYNEQFF. CDR3 DNA sequence: TGTGCCAGCTCACCGCCAAGGTATCAGGGCGGCTCCTACAATGAGCAGTTCTTC. The chain combines TRBV18 with TRBJ2-1, with a possible D match to TRBD1 (5 bases). This CDR3 is built from 18 residues. The V and J ends lost 3 bases and 0 bases respectively, with 18 bases between them. Germline assignment: CDR1 KGHSH and CDR2 LQKENI.

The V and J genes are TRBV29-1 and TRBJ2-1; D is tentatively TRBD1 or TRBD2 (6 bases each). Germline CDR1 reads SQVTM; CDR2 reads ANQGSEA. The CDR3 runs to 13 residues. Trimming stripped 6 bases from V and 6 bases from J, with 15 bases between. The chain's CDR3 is CSVKGGLGNEQFF. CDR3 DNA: TGCAGCGTAAAAGGGGGGCTGGGCAATGAGCAGTTCTTC.

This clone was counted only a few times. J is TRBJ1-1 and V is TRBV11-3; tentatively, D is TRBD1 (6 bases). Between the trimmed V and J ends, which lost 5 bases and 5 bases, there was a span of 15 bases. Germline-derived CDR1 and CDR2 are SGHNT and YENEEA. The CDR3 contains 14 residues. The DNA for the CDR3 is TGTGCCAGCAGCCTCACAGGGAGGCGGACTGAAGCTTTCTTT. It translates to CASSLTGRRTEAFF.

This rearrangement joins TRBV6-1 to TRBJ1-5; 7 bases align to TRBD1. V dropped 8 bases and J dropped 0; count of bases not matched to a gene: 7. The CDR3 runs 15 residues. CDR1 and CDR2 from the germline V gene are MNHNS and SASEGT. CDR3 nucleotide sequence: TGTGCCAGCTCATATACAGGGGTTAGCAATCAGCCCCAGCATTTT. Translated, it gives CASSYTGVSNQPQHF.

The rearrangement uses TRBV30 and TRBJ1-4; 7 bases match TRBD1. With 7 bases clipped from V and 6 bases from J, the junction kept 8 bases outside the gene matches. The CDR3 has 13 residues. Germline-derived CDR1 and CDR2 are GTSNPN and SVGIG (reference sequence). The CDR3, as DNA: TGTGCCTATAATCCCGGGACAGATGAAAAACTGTTTTTT. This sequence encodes CAYNPGTDEKLFF.

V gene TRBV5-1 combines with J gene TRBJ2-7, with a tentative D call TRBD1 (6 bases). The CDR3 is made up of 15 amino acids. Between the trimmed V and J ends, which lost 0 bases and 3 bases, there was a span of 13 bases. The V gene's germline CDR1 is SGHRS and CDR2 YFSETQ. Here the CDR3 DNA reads TGCGCCAGCAGCTTGGGGGGGCTGACCAACTACGAGCAGTACTTC. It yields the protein CASSLGGLTNYEQYF. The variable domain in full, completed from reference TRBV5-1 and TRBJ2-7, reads KAGVTQTPRYLIKTRGQQVTLSCSPISGHRSVSWYQQTPGQGLQFLFEYFSETQRNKGNFPGRFSGRQFSNSRSEMNVSTLELGDSALYLCASSLGGLTNYEQYFGPGTRLTVT.

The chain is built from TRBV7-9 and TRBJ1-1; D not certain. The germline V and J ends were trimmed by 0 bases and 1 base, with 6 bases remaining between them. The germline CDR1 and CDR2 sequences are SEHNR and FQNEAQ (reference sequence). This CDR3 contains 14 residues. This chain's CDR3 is CASSLAGRNTEAFF. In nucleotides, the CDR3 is TGTGCCAGCAGCTTAGCTGGGAGGAACACTGAAGCTTTCTTT.

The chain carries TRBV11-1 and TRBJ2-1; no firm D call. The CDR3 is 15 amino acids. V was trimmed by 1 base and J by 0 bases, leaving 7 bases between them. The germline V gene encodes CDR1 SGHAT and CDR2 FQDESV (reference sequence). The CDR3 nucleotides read TGTGCCAGCAGCTTAGTGGCGGCCTCCTACAATGAGCAGTTCTTC. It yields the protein CASSLVAASYNEQFF.

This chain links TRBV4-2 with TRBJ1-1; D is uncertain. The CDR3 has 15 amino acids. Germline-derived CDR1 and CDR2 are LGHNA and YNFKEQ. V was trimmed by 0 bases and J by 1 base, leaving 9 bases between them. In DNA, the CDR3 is TGTGCCAGCAGCCAAGAGGGTACAAGGAACACTGAAGCTTTCTTT. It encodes CASSQEGTRNTEAFF.

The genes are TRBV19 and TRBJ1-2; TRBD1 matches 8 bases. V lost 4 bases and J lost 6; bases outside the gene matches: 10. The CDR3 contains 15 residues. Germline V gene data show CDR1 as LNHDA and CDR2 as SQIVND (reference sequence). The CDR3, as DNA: TGTGCCAGTAGTAATCACAGGGGGGCGTACGATGGCTACACCTTC. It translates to CASSNHRGAYDGYTF.

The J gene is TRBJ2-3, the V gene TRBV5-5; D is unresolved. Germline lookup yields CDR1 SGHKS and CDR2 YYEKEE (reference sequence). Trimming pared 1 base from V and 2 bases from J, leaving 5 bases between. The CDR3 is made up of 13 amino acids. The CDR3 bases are TGTGCCAGCAGCTTGCCCTTCACAGATACGCAGTATTTT. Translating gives CASSLPFTDTQYF.

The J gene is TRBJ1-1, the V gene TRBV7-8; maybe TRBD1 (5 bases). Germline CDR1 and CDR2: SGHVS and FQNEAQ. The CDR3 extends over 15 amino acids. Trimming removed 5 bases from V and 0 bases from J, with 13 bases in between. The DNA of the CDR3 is TGTGCCAGCAGCCATCACGACAGACTGAACACTGAAGCTTTCTTT. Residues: CASSHHDRLNTEAFF.

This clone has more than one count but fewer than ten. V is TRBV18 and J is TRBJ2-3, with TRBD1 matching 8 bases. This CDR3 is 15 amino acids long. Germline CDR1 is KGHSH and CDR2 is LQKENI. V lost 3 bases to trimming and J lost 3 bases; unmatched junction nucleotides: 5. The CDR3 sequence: CASSPDRDRTDTQYF. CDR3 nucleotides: TGTGCCAGCTCACCGGACAGGGACAGAACAGATACGCAGTATTTT.

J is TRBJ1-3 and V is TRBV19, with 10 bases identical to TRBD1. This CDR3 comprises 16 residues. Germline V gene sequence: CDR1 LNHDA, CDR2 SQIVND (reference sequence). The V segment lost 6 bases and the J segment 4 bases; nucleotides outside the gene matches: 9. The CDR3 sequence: CASRPGQGRGGNTIYF. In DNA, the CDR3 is TGTGCCAGTAGGCCGGGACAGGGGCGAGGAGGAAACACCATATATTTT. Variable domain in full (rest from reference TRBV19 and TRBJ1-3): DGGITQSPKYLFRKEGQNVTLSCEQNLNHDAMYWYRQDPGQGLRLIYYSQIVNDFQKGDIAEGYSVSREKKESFPLTVTSAQKNPTAFYLCASRPGQGRGGNTIYFGEGSWLTVV.

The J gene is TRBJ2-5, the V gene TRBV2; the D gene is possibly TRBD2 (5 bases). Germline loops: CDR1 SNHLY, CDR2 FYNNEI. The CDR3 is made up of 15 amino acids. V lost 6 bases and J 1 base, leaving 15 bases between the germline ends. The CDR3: CASSRLSGAQETQYF. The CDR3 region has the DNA TGTGCCAGCAGCCGATTGAGCGGTGCCCAAGAGACCCAGTACTTC. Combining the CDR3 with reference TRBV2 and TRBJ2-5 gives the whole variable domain EPEVTQTPSHQVTQMGQEVILRCVPISNHLYFYWYRQILGQKVEFLVSFYNNEISEKSEIFDDQFSVERPDGSNFTLKIRSTKLEDSAMYFCASSRLSGAQETQYFGPGTRLLVL.